This T cell receptor beta chain was sequenced during a study of OX40 agonist ivuxolimab in advanced cancers. Study summary: An agonistic anti-OX40 (CD134) antibody, ivuxolimab, was used to treat the patients.

Study-level points and caveats: Clones of CD4+ and CD8+ blood T cells grew by week 6 at doses of 0.1 to 3.0 mg/kg.

Clones were sequenced by immunoSEQ multiplex PCR, and TCRdb holds only the in-frame ones, with some missing. The sample lists about 79,000 clones; about nine tenths were seen once. Of note for this clone: The antigen remains unidentified.

The sequence came from an adult with an advanced solid tumor such as melanoma, head and neck, liver or kidney cancer. The sequencing used CD4+ or CD8+ T cells sorted from blood, collected in a trial of the OX40 agonist ivuxolimab.

The CDR3 DNA follows: TGTGCCAGCAGCGCCCGGACAGGGTCGTACTACGAGCAGTACTTC. Its protein is CASSARTGSYYEQYF. The J gene is TRBJ2-7, the V gene TRBV9, with TRBD1 matching over 8 bases. V shed 3 bases and J 3 bases; nucleotides not matched to a gene: 8. Germline V gene lookup returns CDR1 SGDLS and CDR2 YYNGEE. The CDR3 sequence is 15 residues long.